This TCR beta chain was identified during a study of shared clonotypes between healthy human individuals (dated by TCRdb to the early 2020s). Regarding the complete study: A couple of women and a few men aged 18 to 49 years were included in the cohort. For each donor, CD4 naive and CD4 memory were each run on three plates, CD8 naive on two plates, and CD8 memory on one plate. Blood TCR repertoires of a handful of healthy adults were deeply sequenced to estimate repertoire size and the extent of clonotype sharing between individuals. Libraries were prepared and TCR repertoires were sequenced by different laboratories using diverse techniques, in order to increase sequencing depth and limit assay-specific biases. Between about 0.9 and 10 billion PBMCs per donor were obtained by leukapheresis.

The CDR3 goes from the cysteine to the phenylalanine over 15 residues. Of all the DNA, just the CDR3 is kept, 45 bases in frame from base 1. Looking up the germline V gene yields CDR1 MGHRA and CDR2 YSYEKL. V drops 2 bases and J drops 5 bases, leaving 14 bases in between. On the study overall, not on this receptor specifically: Sampling was restricted to blood, and TCR repertoires in tissues likely differ from the TCR repertoires found in blood. Because the study included only a small number of donors, the genetic and exposure-history diversity represented was limited. Clonotypes shared by all four sorted-subset donors showed higher generation probabilities than non-shared clonotypes. Naive subsets generally had larger estimated clonotype richness than memory subsets did. Rarefaction of sorted-subset datasets indicated incomplete sequencing despite the large sequencing depth. When a handful of donors were compared, the shared fraction of clonotypes was approximately 5% for naive CD4, approximately 3.5% for naive CD8, 2.3% for memory CD4, and 0.35% to 0.4% for memory CD8. Pairwise subsampling led to the expectation that sequencing depth would affect the degree of clonotype sharing among donors.

TCR CDR3 regions were amplified from genomic DNA by multiplex PCR using the deep immunoSEQ assay. Genomic DNA extracted from each cell subset was distributed evenly over all wells of several immunoSEQ 96-well plates, and each plate served as one replicate. For sorted subsets, 150 to 250 ng of genomic DNA, equivalent to around 31,000 T cell genomes, went into each replicate PCR. Purified libraries were quantified with a Qubit 3.0 fluorometer, sized on a Bioanalyzer 2100, and re-quantified with the KAPA Library Quantification kit. Every immunoSEQ 96-well plate was sequenced on a separate single-read 150-cycle Illumina NextSeq 550 flow cell. The study's processing was this. Because the immunoSEQ output held only junctional sequences and lacked quality scores, the filtering could not match the filtering applied to full-length reads. Sequences were annotated with PyIR, a Python wrapper for IgBLAST v1.9, and V/J genes and CDR3 were assigned using IMGT germline references. Reads were filtered out if the reads had weak V/J assignments (E-value above 1e-6), no CDR3, stop codons, out-of-frame junctions, or ambiguous translated residues. A V3J clonotype was defined by an identical inferred V gene, J gene, and CDR3 amino acid sequence. Percentage overlap between repertoires was calculated by dividing the number of shared unique clonotypes by the size of the smaller repertoire. Repertoire richness was assessed with RTK rarefaction, the Chao1 estimator, and Recon v2.1 estimates of unobserved clonotypes. Generation probabilities for all TCRbeta clonotypes obtained by the gDNA method from four donors were computed using OLGA. TCRdb's version of the immuneACCESS table is confined to in-frame rearrangements and falls short of the full clone set. An unresolved V gene accounts for under half of the shortfall where checked; the remainder is of unknown origin. V, J and clone size are those of that table, while D and trimming were read from the DNA. The sample table lists some 600,000 clones, 90% to 97% of them with a count of one. About 0.12% of the sample lies in the top ten.

On this clone itself: This receptor's antigen is unknown. No base-level quality is on record; no much larger clone is a single base apart.

CD8 naive samples consisted of CD45RO-negative cells that were positively selected for CCR7, yielding a CD45RA+CCR7+ population without TemRA cells. The donors were healthy, HIV-negative adults who had no recently reported acute infections or vaccinations. All donors were Caucasian adults living in Nashville, Tennessee, USA. Blood was collected by leukapheresis, and PBMCs were isolated by Ficoll-Histopaque density gradient centrifugation and then cryopreserved in liquid nitrogen vapor phase. Analytical flow cytometry was used to check the purity and quantity of each magnetically sorted T cell population. Genomic DNA was isolated from every sorted fraction and measured by UV absorbance on a Nanodrop 2000c.

The sequence is built from TRBV4-1 and TRBJ2-3; the D gene remains uncertain. This receptor was taken from a woman aged 25 to 39 in good health. Sequenced sample: naive CD8+ T cells sorted from blood. In light of the paper, this sample's cell subset or site label describes: CD45RA+CCR7+. The CDR3 here reads CASSQFSVAGDTQYF. The bases read TGCGCCAGCAGCCAATTTAGTGTAGCTGGAGATACGCAGTATTTT.